The 25 T cell receptor beta chains given below trace back to one sample, sequenced in a study of T cells in Graves' hyperthyroidism and ophthalmopathy (dated by TCRdb to about 2019). The library was generated by multiplex PCR. TCRdb records Illumina HiSeq 2000 as the sequencer. TCR beta CDR3 regions were amplified from RNA transcripts. The TCR CDR3 was subjected to a first round of RT-PCR using the HTBI primer set and the Qiagen OneStep RT-PCR kit. TCRdb redid the processing of the public reads, applying fastp at Q25 and MiXCR, and retained in-frame beta chains. Rows matching on CDR3 protein sequence are summarized as one entry with the most common DNA and genes. The sample table shows a few hundred thousand distinct CDR3 sequences, and 11% to 15% are seen once. The ten largest account for 11% to 15% of the sample. Sequenced material: blood. The receptors were sampled from a woman in her thirties or forties with Graves' hyperthyroidism.

This clonotype was seen a few times. It may be a read error: a sequence one base away is much more abundant. The gene calls are TRBV7-2 and TRBJ2-1; TRBD2 aligns across 8 bases. CDR3 length: 20 residues. Germline V gene data show CDR1 as SGHTA and CDR2 as FQGNSA. The ends lost 4 bases at V and 2 bases at J; junction bases unmatched: 19. The CDR3 is CASSSESTSGTYPPYNEQFF. CDR3 DNA: TGTGCCAGCAGCTCAGAAAGCACTAGCGGAACGTACCCCCCCTACAATGAGCAGTTCTTC.

The sample holds a few counts of this clonotype. The chain employs TRBV24-1 and TRBJ2-5; D may be TRBD2 (6 bases). CDR3 length equals 15 residues. Germline-derived CDR1 and CDR2 are KGHDR and SFDVKD. V lost 6 bases and J lost 1, with 14 bases in between. The CDR3 here is CATSPGLLSQETQYF. The CDR3 region has the DNA TGTGCCACCAGTCCAGGACTACTTAGCCAAGAGACCCAGTACTTC.

The chain employs TRBV20-1 and TRBJ1-1; D is possibly TRBD1 (5 bases). The V gene's germline CDR1 is DFQATT and CDR2 SNEGSKA (reference sequence). Trimming removed 3 bases at V and 3 bases at J, with 11 bases between. This CDR3 spans 13 amino acids. Here the CDR3 DNA reads TGCAGTGCTAGGAGGGGTGTTCACACTGAAGCTTTCTTT. It codes for CSARRGVHTEAFF.

This clonotype was observed at least ten times. The V and J genes are TRBV29-1 and TRBJ2-5; 9 nucleotides align to TRBD2. CDR3 size: 14 residues. V was pared by 3 bases and J by 0 bases, with 2 bases of the junction left unmatched. The germline CDR1 and CDR2 sequences are SQVTM and ANQGSEA. Here the CDR3 DNA reads TGCAGCGTTGACACTAGCGGGTACCAAGAGACCCAGTACTTC. Its protein is CSVDTSGYQETQYF.

This chain links TRBV28 with TRBJ2-7; D is undetermined. The CDR3 runs 11 residues. V lost 6 bases, J lost 3 bases, and 6 bases lay in between. Germline CDR1 is MDHEN and CDR2 is SYDVKM. For the CDR3, the DNA is TGTGCCAGCAGACGTGACTACGAGCAGTACTTC. It yields the protein CASRRDYEQYF.

There are many counts of this clonotype. CDR3 DNA sequence: TGTGCCAGCAGCCCTACTAGCGGGAGATTGAATGAGCAGTTCTTC. Translation gives CASSPTSGRLNEQFF. The V call is TRBV6-1, the J call TRBJ2-1; 11 bases are a match to TRBD2. This CDR3 contains 15 residues. Trimming cost V 6 bases and J 7 bases; bases outside gene matches: 8. The germline gives CDR1 MNHNS, CDR2 SASEGT.

This chain connects TRBV9 to TRBJ2-1, with D perhaps TRBD1 (5 bases). The CDR3 is 13 residues long. Trimming removed 0 bases at V and 7 bases at J, with 8 bases between. The germline CDR1 and CDR2 sequences are SGDLS and YYNGEE. CDR3 amino acids: CASSVDPGNEQFF. The CDR3, as DNA: TGTGCCAGCAGCGTAGATCCAGGGAATGAGCAGTTCTTC.

This clonotype was found many times. This chain links TRBV7-2 with TRBJ1-1; 7 nucleotides line up with TRBD1. CDR1 is SGHTA, CDR2 FQGNSA, per germline. The CDR3 spans 15 residues. V lost 5 bases to trimming and J lost 0 bases; unmatched junction nucleotides: 6. The CDR3 DNA sequence: TGTGCCAGCAGCCCATACACAGGGGTGAACACTGAAGCTTTCTTT. It translates to CASSPYTGVNTEAFF. The complete variable domain, with remaining parts taken from reference TRBV7-2 and TRBJ1-1, reads GAGVSQSPSNKVTEKGKDVELRCDPISGHTALYWYRQSLGQGLEFLIYFQGNSAPDKSGLPSDRFSAERTGGSVSTLTIQRTQQEDSAVYLCASSPYTGVNTEAFFGQGTRLTVV.

The sample holds many counts of this clonotype. The genes are TRBV7-9 and TRBJ1-1, with D uncertain. Trimming pared 2 bases from V and 4 bases from J, leaving 11 bases between. CDR1 is SEHNR, CDR2 FQNEAQ, per germline (reference sequence). This CDR3 has 14 amino acids. In nucleotides, the CDR3 is TGTGCCAGCAGCTTATTTGGGGAGAGCACTGAAGCTTTCTTT. Protein sequence: CASSLFGESTEAFF.

This clonotype was seen at least ten times. The rearrangement uses TRBV3-1 and TRBJ2-7; tentatively, D is TRBD2 (6 bases). The CDR3 runs 12 residues. V shed 4 bases and J shed 6 bases, with 10 bases lying between them. Germline V gene lookup returns CDR1 LGHDT and CDR2 YNNKEL (reference sequence). This chain's CDR3 is CASSRGGSEQYF. The CDR3 bases are TGTGCCAGCAGCCGAGGAGGGAGCGAGCAGTACTTC.

This clonotype was counted ten times or more. Here the CDR3 DNA reads TGTGCCACCTGGCGGGATTTCTACGAGCAGTACTTC. As protein: CATWRDFYEQYF. The chain is built from TRBV2 and TRBJ2-7, with D tentatively TRBD2 (6 bases). The CDR3 length is 12 residues. Germline V gene lookup returns CDR1 SNHLY and CDR2 FYNNEI. The V and J ends lost 10 bases and 3 bases respectively, with 13 bases between them.

This clonotype was observed a handful of times. The rearrangement joins TRBV12-3 or TRBV12-4 to TRBJ1-3; D not resolved. V was pared by 6 bases and J by 2 bases, with 5 bases between. The CDR3 runs 12 residues. The DNA of the CDR3 is TGTGCCAGCAGGCCGCCTGGAAACACCATATATTTT. This sequence encodes CASRPPGNTIYF.

This clonotype was detected only a few times. The chain couples TRBV13 to TRBJ1-5; 7 bases agree with TRBD1. The CDR3 is 15 residues long. Trimming took 0 bases from V and 5 from J; bases not matched to a gene: 4. The germline gives CDR1 PRHDT, CDR2 FYEKMQ (reference sequence). The CDR3 DNA sequence: TGTGCCAGCAGCTTAGGACAGGGGTTCGATCAGCCCCAGCATTTT. Translation gives CASSLGQGFDQPQHF.

This clonotype was counted at least ten times. A much larger clone differs by one base, so this may be a read error. J is TRBJ2-5 and V is TRBV5-6; 8 bases are a match to TRBD1. This CDR3 has 14 residues. Germline-derived CDR1 and CDR2 are SGHDT and YYEEEE. J was trimmed by 3 bases and V by 4 bases; bases with no gene match: 5. The CDR3 protein is CASSPGQAKETQYF. As DNA, the CDR3 is TGTGCCAGCAGCCCGGGACAGGCAAAAGAGACCCAGTACTTC.

V gene TRBV6-2 or TRBV6-3 combines with J gene TRBJ1-2; no clear D gene. The CDR3 runs to 15 residues. V was pared by 8 bases and J by 4 bases, with 20 bases between. CDR1 and CDR2 from the germline V gene are MNHEY and SVGEGT. CDR3 region: CASQEAPHQAYGYTF. As DNA, the CDR3 is TGTGCCAGCCAAGAGGCACCGCATCAGGCCTATGGCTACACCTTC.

V usage is TRBV7-3 and J usage is TRBJ2-1; 10 bases align to TRBD2. After removal of 5 bases from V and 7 bases from J, the junction contained 2 bases not matched to a gene. CDR1 is SGHTA, CDR2 FQGTGA, per germline. The CDR3 is 13 residues long. This chain's CDR3 is CASSRGLANEQFF. In nucleotides, the CDR3 is TGTGCCAGCAGCAGGGGACTAGCGAATGAGCAGTTCTTC.

This clonotype turned up a few times. The rearrangement links TRBV20-1 to TRBJ1-2, with D uncertain. CDR1 and CDR2 from the germline V gene are DFQATT and SNEGSKA (reference sequence). The CDR3 is made up of 10 amino acids. Trimming removed 5 bases from V and 8 bases from J, with 9 bases in between. The CDR3 loop reads CSAPLGGYTF. DNA for the CDR3: TGCAGTGCTCCTCTGGGAGGCTACACCTTC.

This clonotype was counted many times. At one of its ends the junction is not consistent with the germline gene, which may arise from a read error. The V and J genes are TRBV28 and TRBJ2-1; D is possibly TRBD2 (5 bases). The CDR3 runs 14 residues. The germline gives CDR1 MDHEN, CDR2 SYDVKM. CDR3: CASSWEHSFNEQFF. CDR3 nucleotide sequence: TGTGCCAGCAGTTGGGAGCATTCCTTCAATGAGCAGTTCTTC.

This clonotype was found a few times. V is TRBV5-1 and J is TRBJ1-1; perhaps TRBD1 as D (5 bases). CDR3 length equals 15 residues. In germline, CDR1 is SGHRS, CDR2 YFSETQ. The V end lost 0 bases, the J end lost 4 bases, and 13 bases lay between the germline ends. Here the CDR3 DNA reads TGCGCCAGCAGCTTGGATGGGGCCAGTGCCACTGAAGCTTTCTTT. It specifies CASSLDGASATEAFF.

This clonotype was detected ten times or more. This chain uses TRBV28 with TRBJ2-3; D remains unclear. Germline assignment: CDR1 MDHEN and CDR2 SYDVKM. This CDR3 has 15 residues. With 6 bases removed from V and 0 bases from J, the gap between germline ends came to 13 bases. The DNA for the CDR3 is TGTGCCAGCAGCCCCCCCCCTCCTAGCACAGATACGCAGTATTTT. This gives the protein CASSPPPPSTDTQYF.

This clonotype was counted at least ten times. The rearrangement links TRBV20-1 to TRBJ2-1; possible D gene TRBD1, 5 bases. Trimming took 0 bases from V and 0 from J, leaving 18 bases between them. Germline CDR1 DFQATT, CDR2 SNEGSKA (reference sequence). The CDR3 is 18 residues long. The CDR3 loop is CSARDSAGLRSSYNEQFF. DNA for the CDR3: TGCAGTGCTAGAGATTCGGCAGGGCTTCGGAGCTCCTACAATGAGCAGTTCTTC.

The chain uses TRBV12-3 or TRBV12-4 and TRBJ2-2; perhaps TRBD2 as D (7 bases). V lost 4 bases and J 9 bases, leaving 18 bases between the germline ends. The CDR3 has 15 residues. The CDR3 loop is CASSSLGGAARELFF. The DNA of the CDR3 is TGTGCCAGCAGTTCCTTAGGGGGGGCGGCCAGGGAGCTGTTTTTT.

CDR3 DNA sequence: TGCGCCAGCAGGACTACCGGGACCTCGACCCAAGAGACCCAGTACTTC. This encodes CASRTTGTSTQETQYF. The chain couples TRBV5-1 to TRBJ2-5; either TRBD1 or TRBD2 may fit D (5 bases each). The length of the CDR3 is 16 residues. The germline gives CDR1 SGHRS, CDR2 YFSETQ. Trimming took 5 bases from V and 1 from J, leaving 18 bases between them.

The chain couples TRBV4-1 to TRBJ2-1; D is perhaps TRBD1 (5 bases). The CDR3 length is 16 residues. Germline assignment: CDR1 MGHRA and CDR2 YSYEKL. The V end lost 0 bases, the J end lost 7 bases, and 16 bases lay between the germline ends. The CDR3 spells CASSQEQAAQGNEQFF. The DNA for the CDR3 is TGCGCCAGCAGCCAAGAACAGGCGGCTCAAGGGAATGAGCAGTTCTTC.

The table lists this clonotype with many counts. The chain combines TRBV30 with TRBJ2-2; unclear D gene. V was cut by 1 base and J by 1 base, with 10 bases left in between. This CDR3 comprises 15 residues. In germline, CDR1 is GTSNPN, CDR2 SVGIG (reference sequence). The CDR3 DNA sequence: TGTGCCTGGAGTGGGGTAGACATGAACACCGGGGAGCTGTTTTTT. This translates into CAWSGVDMNTGELFF.